Shown below are 24 T cell receptor beta chains from a single sample sequenced in a study of cytomegalovirus exposure and HLA in healthy donors. Primers: 60 Vbeta forward and 13 Jbeta reverse. Sequencing used immunoSEQ multiplex PCR; TCRdb keeps in-frame clones, though not all of them. The sample records roughly 140,000 clones, around 80% being singletons. Source material: PBMCs. The receptors were sampled from a man between 18 and 35 years old in good health and CMV-seronegative.

This clone turned up a few times. This chain connects TRBV6-5 to TRBJ2-5; TRBD2 matches 11 bases. Trimming at V came to 8 bases and at J to 5 bases, leaving 7 bases not matched to a gene. This CDR3 region has 14 residues. CDR1 and CDR2 (germline): MNHEY, SVGAGI. CDR3 nucleotides: TGTGCCAGCGGGTACCGGACTAGCGGGGAGACCCAGTACTTC. Its protein is CASGYRTSGETQYF.

This clone came up a few times. This specimen includes other DNA sequences encoding the same CDR3. The V call is TRBV6-4, the J call TRBJ2-3, with 10 bases lining up with TRBD1. The V and J ends lost 0 bases and 4 bases, in that order; junction bases with no gene match: 1. CDR1 and CDR2 from the germline V gene are MRHNA and SNTAGT. The length of the CDR3 is 15 residues. In DNA form, the CDR3 reads TGTGCCAGCAGTGACTCGACAGGGGGCGCAGATACGCAGTATTTT. This codes for CASSDSTGGADTQYF.

The chain uses TRBV19 and TRBJ2-5; 7 bases line up with TRBD2. CDR1 and CDR2 from the germline V gene are LNHDA and SQIVND (reference sequence). J gave up 4 bases and V 2 bases, and 1 base lay outside the gene matches. CDR3 length equals 13 residues. CDR3 nucleotide sequence: TGTGCCAGTAGTATAATAGCGGGAGAGACCCAGTACTTC. Protein sequence: CASSIIAGETQYF.

J is TRBJ2-1 and V is TRBV19; 9 nucleotides agree with TRBD1. Germline CDR1 is LNHDA and CDR2 is SQIVND (reference sequence). CDR3 length: 15 residues. Trimming removed 2 bases from V and 8 bases from J; junction bases left unmatched: 7. The CDR3 is CASSILGTGRYEQFF. CDR3 DNA sequence: TGTGCCAGTAGTATACTCGGGACAGGGAGGTATGAGCAGTTCTTC.

The rearrangement links TRBV4-3 to TRBJ1-2; TRBD1 matches 7 bases. Germline CDR1 LGHNA, CDR2 YSLEER. CDR3 length: 13 amino acids. The J segment lost 9 bases and the V segment lost 5 bases, leaving 9 bases of the junction unmatched. The chain's CDR3 is CASSTPTGASYTF. As DNA, the CDR3 is TGCGCCAGCAGCACACCTACAGGGGCCAGCTACACCTTC.

The genes are TRBV27 and TRBJ1-1; D may be TRBD1 (6 bases). The germline CDR1 and CDR2 sequences are MNHEY and SMNVEV (reference sequence). V was shortened by 2 bases and J by 6 bases, with 10 bases between the two germline ends. This CDR3 is 13 amino acids long. CDR3 region: CASSLNGGPEAFF. The CDR3 DNA reads as TGTGCCAGCAGTTTAAATGGGGGCCCTGAAGCTTTCTTT.

This rearrangement joins TRBV18 to TRBJ1-4; D remains ambiguous. Trimming removed 6 bases from V and 5 bases from J, with 16 bases in between. The CDR3 is made up of 15 amino acids. Germline-derived CDR1 and CDR2 are KGHSH and LQKENI. The CDR3 here is CASSHEGRANEKLFF. As DNA, the CDR3 is TGTGCCAGCTCCCACGAAGGGCGGGCGAATGAAAAACTGTTTTTT.

V usage is TRBV5-1 and J usage is TRBJ2-2; 10 bases fit TRBD1. CDR1 and CDR2 (germline): SGHRS, YFSETQ. J gave up 3 bases and V 4 bases, and 6 bases lay outside the gene matches. This CDR3 region has 16 residues. The CDR3 here is CASSTTGGTDTGELFF. The CDR3 DNA reads as TGCGCCAGCAGCACGACAGGGGGCACGGACACCGGGGAGCTGTTTTTT.

CDR3 sequence reads: CASRGQGRGTEAFF. The CDR3 DNA is TGTGCCAGCAGAGGACAGGGCAGGGGTACTGAAGCTTTCTTT. The chain recombines TRBV7-2 with TRBJ1-1; 8 bases are shared with TRBD1. The junction had 8 bases not matched to a gene; V was cut back by 6 bases and J by 5 bases. Per germline, CDR1 SGHTA and CDR2 FQGNSA. The CDR3 has 14 amino acids.

The chain links TRBV16 to TRBJ1-4, with D possibly TRBD1 on 5 matching bases. The germline CDR1 and CDR2 sequences are KGHSY and FQNENV. Deletions cut 2 bases from V and 7 bases from J, with 14 bases between. The CDR3 has 15 amino acids. The CDR3 nucleotides read TGTGCCAGCAGCCAAGACCCGGGGGAGGGTGAAAAACTGTTTTTT. Its protein is CASSQDPGEGEKLFF.

This clone was observed once. The V and J genes are TRBV5-6 and TRBJ2-5, with D possibly TRBD2 on 5 matching bases. CDR1 is SGHDT and CDR2 is YYEEEE in the germline V gene. The V end was cut by 0 bases, the J end by 2 bases, with 14 bases between. CDR3 length equals 16 residues. CDR3: CASSLGPSAVQETQYF. The CDR3 region has the DNA TGTGCCAGCAGCTTGGGGCCGTCAGCGGTACAAGAGACCCAGTACTTC.

This clone came up a few times. The chain combines TRBV7-9 with TRBJ1-1, with D unclear. The CDR3 loop spans 12 amino acids. From germline, CDR1 is SEHNR and CDR2 FQNEAQ (reference sequence). V was pared by 9 bases and J by 1 base, with 9 bases between. CDR3 sequence reads: CASTETNTEAFF. The CDR3 bases are TGTGCCAGTACAGAGACGAACACTGAAGCTTTCTTT. Together with reference TRBV7-9 and TRBJ1-1, the CDR3 gives the full variable domain: DTGVSQNPRHKITKRGQNVTFRCDPISEHNRLYWYRQTLGQGPEFLTYFQNEAQLEKSRLLSDRFSAERPKGSFSTLEIQRTEQGDSAMYLCASTETNTEAFFGQGTRLTVV.

This chain connects TRBV6-5 to TRBJ1-2; 9 nucleotides align to TRBD1. This CDR3 region has 15 residues. Germline loops: CDR1 MNHEY, CDR2 SVGAGI. The V gene end was trimmed by 6 bases and the J gene end by 2 bases; junction bases not matched to a gene: 7. In DNA, the CDR3 is TGTGCCAGCAGGACAGGGGGAGGTCACAACTATGGCTACACCTTC. It codes for CASRTGGGHNYGYTF.

This clone appeared a few times. At one end the junction does not follow the germline gene, possibly because of a read error. This chain connects TRBV7-9 to TRBJ2-5, with D hard to call. The CDR3 spans 11 residues. The germline CDR1 and CDR2 sequences are SEHNR and FQNEAQ (reference sequence). The CDR3 sequence: CSSSFLGSPYF. DNA of the CDR3: TGTTCCAGCAGCTTTCTCGGGTCCCCGTACTTC.

This chain links TRBV6-5 with TRBJ2-7, with a weak D call TRBD1 (6 bases). The CDR3 covers 13 residues. CDR1 MNHEY and CDR2 SVGAGI come from the germline V gene. Trimming left V 0 bases short and J 6 bases short, with 9 bases between. As DNA, the CDR3 is TGTGCCAGCAGTTACTCGAAACAGGGCGAGCAGTACTTC. Amino acids: CASSYSKQGEQYF.

The J gene is TRBJ1-5, the V gene TRBV6-1, with 7 bases matching TRBD1. This CDR3 contains 19 residues. Trimming took 3 bases from V and 0 from J; bases not matched to a gene: 14. The germline V gene encodes CDR1 MNHNS and CDR2 SASEGT. The CDR3 DNA sequence: TGTGCCAGCAGTGATAGACAGGGACAAGCGACATATAGCAATCAGCCCCAGCATTTT. Protein: CASSDRQGQATYSNQPQHF.

The J gene is TRBJ1-4, the V gene TRBV9; weak D call: TRBD1 (5 bases). CDR3 length equals 15 residues. The germline V gene has CDR1 SGDLS and CDR2 YYNGEE. V lost 0 bases to trimming and J lost 0 bases, with 6 bases between them. DNA for the CDR3: TGTGCCAGCAGCGTAGGACAGACAACTAATGAAAAACTGTTTTTT. Amino acids: CASSVGQTTNEKLFF.

The rearrangement joins TRBV27 to TRBJ1-5; D perhaps matches TRBD1 (5 bases). Per the germline V gene, CDR1 is MNHEY and CDR2 is SMNVEV (reference sequence). The CDR3 has 15 amino acids. The V and J ends lost 3 bases and 4 bases respectively, with 13 bases between them. The DNA for the CDR3 is TGTGCCAGCAGTTTGGGCGGGGGTGGGAATCAGCCCCAGCATTTT. Encoded protein: CASSLGGGGNQPQHF.

The rearrangement joins TRBV5-8 to TRBJ2-1; 14 positions match TRBD2. CDR1 and CDR2 (germline): SGHTS, YDEGEE. V lost 4 bases to trimming and J lost 13 bases; unmatched junction nucleotides: 10. This CDR3 is 15 amino acids long. Written as DNA, the CDR3 is TGTGCCAGCAGCCCGGGGACTAGCGGGAGCCCGACCCAGTTCTTC. Its protein is CASSPGTSGSPTQFF.

This clone was recorded once. This chain connects TRBV10-3 to TRBJ2-3; 8 positions agree with TRBD2. This CDR3 comprises 15 residues. Losses at the gene ends were 10 bases for V and 5 bases for J; bases not matched to a gene: 14. CDR1 and CDR2 from the germline V gene are ENHRY and SYGVKD. The CDR3 sequence: CATRSGVAGQDTQYF. The CDR3 region has the DNA TGTGCCACCCGCTCGGGGGTAGCGGGACAAGATACGCAGTATTTT.

This chain joins TRBV7-2 and TRBJ1-2; the D is unclear. V was pared by 4 bases and J by 4 bases, with 13 bases between. The CDR3 runs to 14 residues. Germline CDR1 is SGHTA and CDR2 is FQGNSA. The CDR3: CASSSLGEAYGYTF. In DNA, the CDR3 is TGTGCCAGCAGCTCCCTCGGGGAAGCCTATGGCTACACCTTC.

This clone was recorded only once. V usage is TRBV11-2 and J usage is TRBJ2-3; D unclear. CDR1 SGHAT and CDR2 FQNNGV come from the germline V gene. Trimming removed 5 bases from V and 1 base from J, with 10 bases in between. The CDR3 totals 14 residues. The CDR3 nucleotides read TGTGCCAGCAGCCGAAACAGCCGCACAGATACGCAGTATTTT. Translating gives CASSRNSRTDTQYF. Using reference TRBV11-2 and TRBJ2-3 for the parts outside the CDR3, the full variable domain is EAGVAQSPRYKIIEKRQSVAFWCNPISGHATLYWYQQILGQGPKLLIQFQNNGVVDDSQLPKDRFSAERLKGVDSTLKIQPAKLEDSAVYLCASSRNSRTDTQYFGPGTRLTVL.

The V and J genes are TRBV6-1 and TRBJ2-2; 14 positions match TRBD2. CDR1 and CDR2 (germline): MNHNS, SASEGT. With V trimmed by 8 bases and J by 5 bases, 4 bases remained unmatched. The CDR3 spans 15 residues. DNA of the CDR3: TGTGCCAGCGAGGGACTAGCGGGAGAAACCGGGGAGCTGTTTTTT. It specifies CASEGLAGETGELFF.

The CDR3 loop is CASSQGMGSLSYEQYF. The CDR3 DNA sequence: TGCGCCAGCAGCCAAGGGATGGGCAGTCTCTCCTACGAGCAGTACTTC. The V call is TRBV4-3, the J call TRBJ2-7; D is unresolved. V was trimmed by 1 base and J by 0 bases, leaving 13 bases between them. The germline V gene encodes CDR1 LGHNA and CDR2 YSLEER. CDR3 length equals 16 residues.